This T cell receptor (beta chain) was sequenced during a study of blood T cells in healthy people across ages. Notes on the study in general: A strong correlation was seen between TCR beta diversity and naive T cell percentage. The fall in TCR beta diversity per million T cells was roughly linear with age.

The CDR3 consists of 15 residues. Trimming shortened V by 0 bases and J by 13 bases, and 19 bases separated the two germline ends. The V gene's germline CDR1 is MNHEY and CDR2 SVGEGT. About this clonotype itself: Its antigen is not known.

Healthy Caucasian individuals from Russia aged roughly 6 to 90 served as donors. Alongside a J-beta primer mix, a sample-barcoded 5' primer served in a second PCR lasting about 7 to 11 cycles. Individual samples furnished no less than 3 million CDR3-containing paired-end reads apiece. TCRdb passed the 5' RACE reads through MiXCR, listing each CDR3 protein once. The table records approximately 850,000 distinct CDR3 sequences, under 45% of them present only once. V and J are TRBV6-2 or TRBV6-3 and TRBJ2-1; D gene uncertain. This sequence was found in a man between 60 and 75 years old in good health. Sequencing was performed on blood. The CDR3 region has the DNA TGTGCCAGCAGTTACTCGAAGCCCCCCTATCAGACCCAGTTCTTC. Protein product: CASSYSKPPYQTQFF.